This is a list of T cell receptor beta chains from one sample in a study of T cells in Graves' hyperthyroidism and ophthalmopathy. Using its own MiXCR run on the multiplex PCR reads, TCRdb lists one record per CDR3 protein. The table shows under 350,000 distinct CDR3 sequences, with roughly an eighth occurring only once. Sequencing was performed on blood. Receptor source: a woman aged 35 to 49 with Graves' hyperthyroidism. The conserved cysteine and the conserved F or W are not part of the CDR3 here.

v_call | cdr3_aa
TRBV7-2 | ASSLDPSGNEQY
TRBV29-1 | SVGDRDPGYT
TRBV12-3/TRBV12-4 | ASRRRRGLSNQPQH
TRBV12-3/TRBV12-4 | ASSGQGKVNQPQH
TRBV6-1 | ASSYRTSGRDHEQF
TRBV29-1 | GGVGGGNTEAF
TRBV24-1 | ATSLSGRSAEAF
TRBV6-1 | ASTSGTVQETQY
TRBV2 | ASMTYRDGPNEKLF
TRBV19 | ASSMPGWGNTEAF
TRBV7-2 | ASSLVSAYTDTQY
TRBV5-1 | ASSLENSPLH
TRBV6-1 | ASSEWAPQH